The source of this TCR beta chain is a study of early T cells in non-severe SARS-CoV-2 infection. Findings and caveats of the study: VDJdb matching, biased toward anti-spike CD8 responses, missed private and CD4 specificities.

Unique molecular identifiers were added to individual cDNA molecules. TCRdb independently ran MiXCR on the 5' RACE reads; one entry per CDR3 protein. The sample consists of 70,000 to 75,000 distinct CDR3 sequences, 10% to 15% of them appearing once. This CDR3 contains 15 residues. Germline values: CDR1 SGHNT, CDR2 YYREEE (reference sequence). Deletions cut 1 base from V and 4 bases from J, with 13 bases between. This clonotype was observed a few times. Its antigen is not known. The chain uses TRBV5-4 and TRBJ2-3; D is ambiguous. The clonotype was recovered from an adult who was a healthcare worker with PCR-confirmed SARS-CoV-2 infection or an uninfected control (not recorded which). Sequencing was performed on whole blood. CDR3 in amino acids: CASSLNPGNADTQYF. The CDR3 DNA sequence: TGTGCCAGCAGCTTGAACCCGGGTAACGCAGATACGCAGTATTTT.